The 17 T cell receptor beta chains reported below all come from one sample, sequenced in a study of neurological immune-mediated disorders. TCRdb reanalysed the 5' RACE reads using MiXCR and keeps one entry per CDR3 protein. The sample yields approximately 50,000 distinct CDR3 sequences, around 10% seen once. The sample consisted of PBMCs. The source of these receptors is a man aged 65-85 years with HTLV-1-associated myelopathy (HAM/TSP).

This clonotype was seen ten or more times. The chain uses TRBV5-1 and TRBJ2-1, with D unclear. The germline gives CDR1 SGHRS, CDR2 YFSETQ. Trimming took 4 bases from V and 1 from J, leaving 9 bases between them. This CDR3 is built from 14 residues. The CDR3 is CASSRSQSYNEQFF. The CDR3 nucleotides read TGCGCCAGCAGCCGGTCTCAGTCCTACAATGAGCAGTTCTTC.

This clonotype was picked up many times. The chain employs TRBV18 and TRBJ1-1, with D perhaps TRBD1 (5 bases). Trimming removed 0 bases at V and 4 bases at J, with 9 bases between. This CDR3 region has 14 residues. Per germline, CDR1 KGHSH and CDR2 LQKENI. The CDR3 loop is CASSPPAGGTEAFF. The DNA for the CDR3 is TGTGCCAGCTCACCACCCGCTGGGGGCACTGAAGCTTTCTTT.

The sample holds many counts of this clonotype. The V call is TRBV5-1, the J call TRBJ2-7; 7 positions match TRBD1. The CDR3 spans 16 residues. The V and J ends lost 4 bases and 7 bases, in that order; junction bases with no gene match: 17. The germline V gene has CDR1 SGHRS and CDR2 YFSETQ. The DNA for the CDR3 is TGCGCCAGCAGCCCAACCCCCGGGACAGCCTACGTGGAGCAGTACTTC. Amino acids: CASSPTPGTAYVEQYF.

This clonotype was seen many times. The chain recombines TRBV5-1 with TRBJ2-3, with D perhaps matching TRBD1 or TRBD2 (5 bases each). The germline V gene encodes CDR1 SGHRS and CDR2 YFSETQ. V was cut by 4 bases and J by 7 bases, with 16 bases left in between. The CDR3 length is 14 residues. CDR3 bases: TGCGCCAGCAGCGGCGGGTTTGACAGTTATACGCAGTATTTT. Translated: CASSGGFDSYTQYF.

This clonotype turned up a few times. The rearrangement links TRBV20-1 to TRBJ2-5, with 8 bases lining up with TRBD1. The CDR3 extends over 12 amino acids. V gave up 5 bases and J gave up 7 bases; unmatched junction bases: 6. Per germline, CDR1 DFQATT and CDR2 SNEGSKA (reference sequence). This CDR3 is CSAEVQGGTQYF. CDR3 nucleotide sequence: TGCAGTGCTGAAGTACAGGGGGGGACCCAGTACTTC.

This clonotype was counted many times. The rearrangement links TRBV3-1 to TRBJ2-3; no reliable D call. The V end lost 4 bases, the J end lost 6 bases, and 8 bases lay between the germline ends. Germline CDR1 is LGHDT and CDR2 is YNNKEL (reference sequence). The CDR3 spans 12 residues. CDR3 coding DNA: TGTGCCAGCAGCCCCCACGTTGATACGCAGTATTTT. Residues: CASSPHVDTQYF.

This clonotype was recorded at least ten times. This chain joins TRBV20-1 and TRBJ2-5, with D perhaps TRBD1 or TRBD2 (6 bases each). The V end lost 6 bases, the J end lost 2 bases, and 13 bases lay between the germline ends. Germline-derived CDR1 and CDR2 are DFQATT and SNEGSKA (reference sequence). This CDR3 is built from 13 residues. DNA for the CDR3: TGCAGTGCCAAGTTAGGGGGGCAAGAGACCCAGTACTTC. Translating it yields CSAKLGGQETQYF.

This clonotype was recorded many times. The chain uses TRBV27 and TRBJ2-3, with a weak D call TRBD2 (5 bases). Germline V gene lookup returns CDR1 MNHEY and CDR2 SMNVEV (reference sequence). Trimming removed 2 bases at V and 2 bases at J, with 5 bases between. The CDR3 covers 13 residues. CDR3: CASSLLATDTQYF. As DNA, the CDR3 is TGTGCCAGCAGTTTACTAGCCACAGATACGCAGTATTTT.

This clonotype ranks as medium-sized. The CDR3 DNA is TGTGCCAGCAGCTGGGCTAGCTCCTACGAGCAGTACTTC. As protein: CASSWASSYEQYF. This chain connects TRBV7-2 to TRBJ2-7, with D unclear. There are 13 residues in the CDR3. Germline V gene lookup returns CDR1 SGHTA and CDR2 FQGNSA. V was shortened by 4 bases and J by 0 bases, with 7 bases between the two germline ends.

Many counts were recorded for this clonotype. J is TRBJ1-1 and V is TRBV7-9, with D perhaps TRBD1 (5 bases). With 1 base removed from V and 2 bases from J, the gap between germline ends came to 8 bases. This CDR3 has 14 residues. Looked up from germline, CDR1 is SEHNR and CDR2 is FQNEAQ (reference sequence). Here the CDR3 reads CASSLDGANTEAFF. CDR3 coding DNA: TGTGCCAGCAGCTTAGATGGGGCCAACACTGAAGCTTTCTTT.

The sample holds many counts of this clonotype. A much larger clone sits a single nucleotide away, making a read error possible. The chain couples TRBV5-1 to TRBJ2-7; D gene unclear. Germline V gives CDR1 SGHRS, CDR2 YFSETQ. Between the trimmed V and J ends, which lost 0 bases and 5 bases, there was a span of 15 bases. The CDR3 covers 15 residues. The CDR3 protein is CASSLDEQNLNEQYF. CDR3 in DNA: TGCGCCAGCAGCTTGGATGAACAGAATTTAAACGAGCAGTACTTC.

In its sample, this clonotype was seen many times. The chain carries TRBV3-1 and TRBJ2-1; D ambiguous. Germline loops: CDR1 LGHDT, CDR2 YNNKEL (reference sequence). CDR3 length: 12 residues. Trimming took 1 base from V and 7 from J, leaving 5 bases between them. The CDR3 DNA sequence: TGTGCCAGCAGCCAAGTGGGGAATGAGCAGTTCTTC. Protein product: CASSQVGNEQFF.

There are many counts of this clonotype. The chain links TRBV6-2 or TRBV6-3 to TRBJ1-5, with D unclear. Germline-derived CDR1 and CDR2 are MNHEY and SVGEGT. The CDR3 is 14 amino acids. V was cut by 2 bases and J by 7 bases, with 12 bases left in between. DNA of the CDR3: TGTGCCAGCAGTTACCCCGGGCGGAGCCAGCCCCAGCATTTT. It is translated as CASSYPGRSQPQHF.

In this sample, this clonotype turned up many times. V is TRBV6-2 or TRBV6-3 and J is TRBJ2-1; the match to TRBD1 covers 9 bases. The V gene's germline CDR1 is MNHEY and CDR2 SVGEGT. CDR3 size: 14 residues. Losses at the gene ends were 5 bases for V and 7 bases for J; bases not matched to a gene: 6. CDR3 sequence (DNA): TGTGCCAGCAGTCCGGGACAGGGTGTAAATGAGCAGTTCTTC. It specifies CASSPGQGVNEQFF.

In its sample, this clonotype was seen many times. The chain has TRBV20-1 and TRBJ2-3; D is possibly TRBD1 or TRBD2 (5 bases each). Deletions cut 3 bases from V and 4 bases from J, with 11 bases between. Germline V lookup: CDR1 DFQATT, CDR2 SNEGSKA (reference sequence). The CDR3 length is 13 residues. This CDR3 is CSAREEQADTQYF. CDR3 nucleotide sequence: TGCAGTGCTAGGGAGGAACAGGCAGATACGCAGTATTTT.

The sample holds many counts of this clonotype. The V and J genes are TRBV5-4 and TRBJ2-5; 13 nucleotides align to TRBD2. The CDR3 extends over 15 amino acids. V shed 0 bases and J 4 bases; nucleotides not matched to a gene: 0. The V gene's germline CDR1 is SGHNT and CDR2 YYREEE (reference sequence). The CDR3 here is CASSLGLAGGETQYF. The CDR3 bases are TGTGCCAGCAGCTTGGGACTAGCGGGAGGAGAGACCCAGTACTTC.

This clonotype was counted at least ten times. This rearrangement joins TRBV7-2 to TRBJ2-7, with D possibly being TRBD1 (5 bases). V lost 5 bases to trimming and J lost 7 bases, with 12 bases between them. Germline CDR1 reads SGHTA; CDR2 reads FQGNSA. CDR3 length equals 12 residues. The CDR3 nucleotides read TGTGCCAGCAGCCCCAGGGTCAAGGAGCAGTACTTC. As protein: CASSPRVKEQYF.